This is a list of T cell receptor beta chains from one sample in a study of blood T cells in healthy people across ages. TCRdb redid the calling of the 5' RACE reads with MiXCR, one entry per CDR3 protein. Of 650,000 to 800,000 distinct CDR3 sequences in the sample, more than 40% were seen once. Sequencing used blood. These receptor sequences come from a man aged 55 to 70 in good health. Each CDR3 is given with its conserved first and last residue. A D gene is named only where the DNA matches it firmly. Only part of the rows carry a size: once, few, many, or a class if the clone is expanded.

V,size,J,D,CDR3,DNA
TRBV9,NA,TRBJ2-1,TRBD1,CASGVGGQGAHEQFF,TGTGCCAGCGGCGTAGGTGGACAGGGGGCCCATGAGCAGTTCTTC
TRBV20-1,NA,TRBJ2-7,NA,CSAREVVGEQYF,TGCAGTGCTAGAGAGGTAGTCGGCGAGCAGTACTTC
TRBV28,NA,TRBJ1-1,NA,CVSSSPTTEAFF,TGTGTCAGCAGTTCTCCAACCACTGAAGCTTTCTTT
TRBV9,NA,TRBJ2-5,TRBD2,CASSKLSGGRETQYF,TGTGCCAGCAGCAAACTTAGCGGGGGTCGGGAGACCCAGTACTTC
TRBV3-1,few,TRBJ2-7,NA,CASSQVSVPGQYF,TGTGCCAGCAGCCAAGTCTCGGTTCCCGGGCAGTACTTC
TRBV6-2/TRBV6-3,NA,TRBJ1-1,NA,CASKTVNTEAFF,TGTGCCAGCAAAACAGTGAACACTGAAGCTTTCTTT
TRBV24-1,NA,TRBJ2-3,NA,CATSDFGLSGTQYF,TGTGCCACCAGTGATTTTGGGCTATCGGGTACGCAGTATTTT
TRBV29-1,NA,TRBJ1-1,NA,CSTRGGENTEAFF,TGCAGCACCCGGGGAGGAGAGAACACTGAAGCTTTCTTT
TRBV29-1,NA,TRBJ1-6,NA,CSTSEGYNSPLHF,TGCAGCACTTCAGAGGGATATAATTCACCCCTCCACTTT
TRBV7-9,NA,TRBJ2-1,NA,CASSLYRVDQGEQFF,TGTGCCAGCAGCTTATACCGGGTAGACCAAGGGGAGCAGTTCTTC
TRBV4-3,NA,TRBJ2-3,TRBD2,CASSQDIHPDERGPDTQYF,TGCGCCAGCAGCCAAGATATCCATCCGGACGAGCGGGGCCCGGATACGCAGTATTTT
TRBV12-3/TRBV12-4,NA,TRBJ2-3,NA,CASLLGGTDTQYF,TGTGCCAGCCTTTTGGGTGGGACTGATACGCAGTATTTT
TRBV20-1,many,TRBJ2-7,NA,CSALRDYEQYF,TGCAGCGCCCTTAGGGACTACGAGCAGTACTTC
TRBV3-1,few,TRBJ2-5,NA,CASTDLGRPQETQYF,TGTGCCAGCACCGACCTGGGGCGGCCCCAAGAGACCCAGTACTTC
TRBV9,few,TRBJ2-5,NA,CASSPSRIETQYF,TGTGCCAGCAGCCCCTCCCGGATAGAGACCCAGTACTTC
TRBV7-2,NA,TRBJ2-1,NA,CASSSPGGRETQFF,TGTGCCAGCAGCTCCCCTGGGGGGCGGGAGACCCAGTTCTTC
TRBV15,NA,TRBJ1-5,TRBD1,CATSRDSSDRDRSTGNQPQHF,TGTGCCACCAGCAGAGATAGTAGCGACAGGGATAGATCTACGGGCAATCAGCCCCAGCATTTT
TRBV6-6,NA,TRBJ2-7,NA,CASRAEGAPYEQYF,TGTGCCAGCAGAGCAGAAGGGGCACCTTACGAGCAGTACTTC
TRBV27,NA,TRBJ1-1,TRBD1,CASKGSRQGRNTEAFF,TGTGCCAGCAAAGGGAGCCGACAGGGAAGAAACACTGAAGCTTTCTTT
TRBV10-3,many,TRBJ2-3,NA,CAISDLGGTNTQYF,TGTGCCATCAGTGACTTAGGAGGGACCAATACGCAGTATTTT
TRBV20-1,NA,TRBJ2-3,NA,CSASRVTSGTDTQYF,TGCAGTGCTAGTAGAGTGACTAGTGGTACAGATACGCAGTATTTT
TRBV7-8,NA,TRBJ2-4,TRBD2,CASRLAGGEIQYF,TGTGCTAGCCGGCTAGCGGGGGGAGAGATCCAGTACTTC
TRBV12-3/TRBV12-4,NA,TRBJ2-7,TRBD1,CASGTGRYNEQYF,TGTGCCAGCGGGACAGGGCGTTACAATGAGCAGTACTTC
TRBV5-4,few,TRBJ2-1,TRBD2,CASSLPSGGRSEQFF,TGTGCCAGCAGCTTGCCTAGCGGGGGGCGCTCGGAACAGTTCTTC
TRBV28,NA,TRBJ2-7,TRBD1,CASSFARGTSYEQYF,TGTGCCAGCAGTTTTGCCAGGGGGACATCGTACGAGCAGTACTTC
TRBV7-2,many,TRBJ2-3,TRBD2,CASSLLAADTQYF,TGTGCCAGCAGCCTACTAGCGGCAGATACGCAGTATTTT
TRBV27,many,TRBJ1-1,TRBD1,CASSPGQGTEAFF,TGCGCCAGCAGCCCGGGACAGGGGACTGAAGCTTTCTTT
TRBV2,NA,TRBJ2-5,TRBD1,CASSGNRGETQYF,TGTGCCAGCAGCGGAAACAGGGGGGAGACCCAGTACTTC
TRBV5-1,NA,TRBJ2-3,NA,CASSLDFGGDSDTQYF,TGCGCCAGCAGCTTGGATTTCGGCGGGGACTCAGATACGCAGTATTTT
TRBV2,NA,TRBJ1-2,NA,CASSEVRFGNNYGYTF,TGTGCCAGCAGTGAAGTTAGATTCGGGAACAACTATGGCTACACCTTC
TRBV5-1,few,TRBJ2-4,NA,CASSLVSELAKNIQYF,TGCGCCAGCAGCTTGGTGTCCGAGTTAGCCAAAAACATTCAGTACTTC
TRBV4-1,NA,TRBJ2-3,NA,CASSQDSRGSSTDTQYF,TGCGCCAGCAGCCAGGATTCACGGGGGAGTAGCACAGATACGCAGTATTTT
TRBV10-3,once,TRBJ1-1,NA,CAIGSNWAEAFF,TGTGCCATCGGATCAAATTGGGCTGAAGCTTTCTTT
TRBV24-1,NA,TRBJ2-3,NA,CATSQGTDTQYF,TGTGCCACCAGTCAGGGCACAGATACGCAGTATTTT
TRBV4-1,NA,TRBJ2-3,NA,CASSKPQRTDTQYF,TGCGCCAGCAGCAAGCCCCAGCGGACAGATACGCAGTATTTT
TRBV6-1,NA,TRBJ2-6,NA,CASSEIGSGANVLTF,TGTGCCAGCAGTGAAATCGGCTCTGGGGCCAACGTCCTGACTTTC
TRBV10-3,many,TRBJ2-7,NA,CAISDNRDTYEQYF,TGTGCCATCAGTGACAACCGGGACACCTACGAGCAGTACTTC
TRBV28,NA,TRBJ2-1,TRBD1,CSSRTGGDEQFF,TGTTCCAGCAGAACAGGGGGCGATGAGCAGTTCTTC
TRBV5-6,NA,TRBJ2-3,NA,CASSPPYHANTQYF,TGTGCCAGCAGCCCACCCTACCACGCAAATACGCAGTATTTT
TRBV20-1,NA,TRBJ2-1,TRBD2,CSASRDEAVPLFSGDYNEQFF,TGCAGTGCTAGCCGAGATGAGGCAGTTCCCCTCTTTAGCGGGGATTACAATGAGCAGTTCTTC
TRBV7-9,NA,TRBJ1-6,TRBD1,CASSTGQNFNSPLHF,TGTGCCAGCAGCACGGGACAGAACTTTAATTCACCCCTCCACTTT
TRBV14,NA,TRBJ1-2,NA,CASSQVSRGGYTF,TGTGCCAGCAGCCAAGTATCCAGGGGTGGCTACACCTTC
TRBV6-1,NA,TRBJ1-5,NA,CASSEALGAQPQHF,TGTGCCAGCAGTGAAGCGCTGGGGGCTCAGCCCCAGCATTTT
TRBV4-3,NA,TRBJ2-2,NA,CASSQAGSDTGELFF,TGCGCCAGCAGCCAAGCTGGGAGCGACACCGGGGAGCTGTTTTTT
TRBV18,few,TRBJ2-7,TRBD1,CASSPVLGQGGHEQYF,TGTGCCAGCTCACCCGTCCTGGGACAGGGAGGCCACGAGCAGTACTTC
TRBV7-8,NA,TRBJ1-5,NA,CASSRRRDPKNQPQHF,TGTGCCAGCAGCCGTCGACGGGACCCAAAGAATCAGCCCCAGCATTTT
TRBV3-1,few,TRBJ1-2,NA,CASSQRSSYGYTF,TGTGCCAGCAGCCAACGCTCGAGCTATGGCTACACCTTC